These 32 T cell receptor beta chains were sequenced from one sample in a study of glioma-infiltrating T cells. Amplification of TCR alpha and beta CDR3 regions from RNA used iRepertoire nested multiplex PCR. TCRdb re-derived calls from the multiplex PCR reads in MiXCR, one entry per CDR3 protein. The sample lists some 130,000 distinct CDR3 sequences, more than 20% seen once, with around a quarter in the top ten. Material for sequencing was glioma tissue, nonneoplastic brain tissue, or PBMCs (not recorded which). Source of these receptors: a human donor with low-grade glioma or glioblastoma, undergoing nonglioma brain surgery, or in good health (not recorded which).

The gene calls are TRBV3-1 and TRBJ2-1; D is undetermined. Deletions cut 0 bases from V and 0 bases from J, with 9 bases between. The CDR3 is 16 amino acids. The germline gives CDR1 LGHDT, CDR2 YNNKEL (reference sequence). The CDR3 protein is CASSQETQSSYNEQFF. The CDR3 nucleotides read TGTGCCAGCAGCCAAGAAACCCAGAGCTCCTACAATGAGCAGTTCTTC.

This chain connects TRBV28 to TRBJ2-4; D gene unclear. The CDR3 is 14 amino acids. In germline, CDR1 is MDHEN, CDR2 SYDVKM. V lost 7 bases and J lost 0, with 10 bases in between. CDR3 region: CASNSLGAKNIQYF. CDR3 nucleotides: TGTGCCAGCAATAGCCTGGGAGCCAAAAACATTCAGTACTTC.

The CDR3 is CASTRSSYNEQFF. In DNA form, the CDR3 reads TGTGCCAGCACTAGGAGCTCCTACAATGAGCAGTTCTTC. V gene TRBV6-1 combines with J gene TRBJ2-1; D unresolved. The CDR3 sequence is 13 residues long. With 7 bases removed from V and 0 bases from J, the gap between germline ends came to 7 bases. The germline V gene has CDR1 MNHNS and CDR2 SASEGT.

This clonotype was recorded at least ten times. Mismatch with germline at one junction end may stem from a read error. The chain joins TRBV5-1 to TRBJ2-3; D ambiguous. Germline CDR1 reads SGHRS; CDR2 reads YFSETQ. The CDR3 runs to 12 residues. CDR3 in DNA: TGTGCCAGCAGTTCTAGCACAGATACGCAGTATTTT. It codes for CASSSSTDTQYF.

Ten or more counts support this clonotype. The genes are TRBV6-1 and TRBJ2-1; D perhaps matches TRBD1 (5 bases). The CDR3 is 14 amino acids. Germline V lookup: CDR1 MNHNS, CDR2 SASEGT. V was trimmed by 2 bases and J by 4 bases, leaving 9 bases between them. The CDR3, as DNA: TGTGCCAGCAGTGAAAACAGGCCTTACAATGAGCAGTTCTTC. This encodes CASSENRPYNEQFF.

The chain couples TRBV6-6 to TRBJ2-3, with D unclear. This CDR3 has 17 amino acids. Germline V gives CDR1 MNHNY, CDR2 SVGAGI (reference sequence). Deletions cut 0 bases from V and 3 bases from J, with 16 bases between. The CDR3, as DNA: TGTGCCAGCAGTTACTCGAATCTGGGTGGTAGGACAGATACGCAGTATTTT. As protein: CASSYSNLGGRTDTQYF.

V and J are TRBV11-2 and TRBJ2-2; 9 bases are shared with TRBD1. The CDR3 has 14 amino acids. The ends lost 4 bases at V and 3 bases at J; junction bases unmatched: 0. Germline CDR1 reads SGHAT; CDR2 reads FQNNGV. The CDR3 protein is CASSWTGDTGELFF. As DNA, the CDR3 is TGTGCCAGCAGCTGGACAGGGGACACCGGGGAGCTGTTTTTT. Drawing the rest from reference TRBV11-2 and TRBJ2-2, the complete variable domain is EAGVAQSPRYKIIEKRQSVAFWCNPISGHATLYWYQQILGQGPKLLIQFQNNGVVDDSQLPKDRFSAERLKGVDSTLKIQPAKLEDSAVYLCASSWTGDTGELFFGEGSRLTVL.

Points on this clonotype: Given a much more abundant clone one base away, this may be a read error. The chain has TRBV20-1 and TRBJ1-2, with D possibly matching TRBD1 (6 bases). Trimming removed 0 bases at V and 7 bases at J, with 15 bases between. The CDR3 runs 14 residues. The germline V gene encodes CDR1 DFQATT and CDR2 SNEGSKA (reference sequence). Here the CDR3 reads CSARDQGKVGGYTF. CDR3 nucleotides: TGCAGTGCTAGAGATCAGGGGAAGGTGGGTGGCTACACCTTC.

This sequence joins TRBV5-1 and TRBJ2-3; TRBD1 is a possible D gene (6 bases). Looked up from germline, CDR1 is SGHRS and CDR2 is YFSETQ. This CDR3 is built from 13 residues. Trimming cost V 5 bases and J 5 bases, with 12 bases left between them. The CDR3 nucleotides read TGCGCCAGCAGTTTCGAACAGGGAGATACGCAGTATTTT. It specifies CASSFEQGDTQYF.

CDR3 sequence: CSVGRGLSGNTIYF. The CDR3 coding sequence is TGCAGCGTTGGAAGGGGTCTCTCTGGAAACACCATATATTTT. V and J are TRBV29-1 and TRBJ1-3, with D possibly TRBD1 on 5 matching bases. Germline V gene data show CDR1 as SQVTM and CDR2 as ANQGSEA. V was clipped by 4 bases and J by 0 bases, with 10 bases between them. CDR3 length: 14 amino acids.

The rearrangement links TRBV6-2 or TRBV6-3 to TRBJ1-5; no firm D call. CDR1 is MNHEY and CDR2 is SVGEGT in the germline V gene. The length of the CDR3 is 15 residues. The V end lost 7 bases, the J end lost 0 bases, and 13 bases lay between the germline ends. The CDR3 DNA reads TGTGCCAGCAACCCGGGATCCCATAGCAATCAGCCCCAGCATTTT. Translating it yields CASNPGSHSNQPQHF.

This clonotype appeared a few times. The junction shows a germline mismatch at one end, possibly a read error. This chain joins TRBV12-3 or TRBV12-4 and TRBJ1-4; D remains unclear. There are 14 residues in the CDR3. DNA for the CDR3: TGTGCCAGCAGTTCCCCCGGCGGTGATGAAAAGCTGTTTTTT. Translating gives CASSSPGGDEKLFF.

At least ten counts were recorded for this clonotype. The chain couples TRBV15 to TRBJ2-7; 9 nucleotides match TRBD2. CDR3 length: 15 residues. With V trimmed by 5 bases and J by 4 bases, 9 bases remained unmatched. The germline CDR1 and CDR2 sequences are LNHNV and YYDKDF (reference sequence). CDR3 in amino acids: CATSEGAGGGYEQYV. The CDR3 DNA reads as TGTGCCACCAGCGAAGGAGCGGGGGGCGGGTACGAGCAGTACGTC.

The chain joins TRBV7-9 to TRBJ2-5, with 8 bases that match TRBD2. The trim removed 1 base at V and 6 bases at J, leaving 10 bases unmatched. In germline, CDR1 is SEHNR, CDR2 FQNEAQ (reference sequence). This CDR3 region has 16 residues. Written as DNA, the CDR3 is TGTGCCAGCAGCTTAGGGTTCGGGGGGGCTCAGAAGACCCAGTACTTC. This sequence encodes CASSLGFGGAQKTQYF.

The chain carries TRBV12-3 or TRBV12-4 and TRBJ1-2; the D gene is possibly TRBD1 (6 bases). With 5 bases removed from V and 4 bases from J, the gap between germline ends came to 11 bases. The CDR3 has 13 residues. In DNA form, the CDR3 reads TGTGCCAGCAGTGATGACAGGAGCTATGGCTACACCTTC. Its translation: CASSDDRSYGYTF.

This sequence joins TRBV27 and TRBJ2-2, with 9 bases lining up with TRBD1. The CDR3 is 16 amino acids. With 1 base clipped from V and 1 base from J, the junction kept 1 base outside the gene matches. Germline loops: CDR1 MNHEY, CDR2 SMNVEV (reference sequence). As DNA, the CDR3 is TGTGCCAGCAGTTTATGGGGACAGGGGAACACCGGGGAGCTGTTTTTT. It is translated as CASSLWGQGNTGELFF.

The rearrangement links TRBV20-1 to TRBJ2-2; D tentatively reads TRBD1 or TRBD2 (6 bases each). The V end lost 5 bases, the J end lost 2 bases, and 15 bases lay between the germline ends. CDR3 length equals 15 residues. Germline V CDR1 and CDR2: DFQATT, SNEGSKA (reference sequence). The CDR3: CSAYSGGSNTGELFF. The CDR3 bases are TGCAGTGCTTATTCCGGGGGCTCAAACACCGGGGAGCTGTTTTTT.

This chain connects TRBV28 to TRBJ2-7; 8 bases align to TRBD2. The germline gives CDR1 MDHEN, CDR2 SYDVKM. The CDR3 is made up of 13 amino acids. V was clipped by 3 bases and J by 4 bases; unmatched bases: 2. CDR3: CASSFGGGYEQYV. The CDR3 nucleotides read TGTGCCAGCAGTTTCGGGGGGGGGTACGAGCAGTACGTC.

This clonotype has only a few counts. V and J are TRBV2 and TRBJ1-2; D unresolved. Germline-derived CDR1 and CDR2 are SNHLY and FYNNEI. Trimming stripped 3 bases from V and 3 bases from J, with 8 bases between. This CDR3 contains 13 residues. CDR3 coding DNA: TGTGCCAGCAGTGACACCGAACACTATGGCTACACCTTC. Its protein product is CASSDTEHYGYTF.

The table lists this clonotype with a few counts. This rearrangement joins TRBV20-1 to TRBJ1-1; 7 bases map to TRBD1. The CDR3 consists of 15 residues. The trim removed 6 bases at V and 4 bases at J, leaving 14 bases unmatched. Germline V gene data show CDR1 as DFQATT and CDR2 as SNEGSKA (reference sequence). CDR3 DNA: TGCAGTGCGGTTGACAGGGACGGGGGATTCACTGAAGCTTTCTTT. This encodes CSAVDRDGGFTEAFF.

The chain carries TRBV29-1 and TRBJ1-1; no reliable D call. Germline V gene sequence: CDR1 SQVTM, CDR2 ANQGSEA. The CDR3 runs 12 residues. V was clipped by 4 bases and J by 4 bases, with 10 bases between them. CDR3 sequence: CSVAGVTTEAFF. The DNA for the CDR3 is TGCAGCGTTGCTGGGGTAACCACTGAAGCTTTCTTT.

This clonotype was recorded a few times. V and J are TRBV6-1 and TRBJ1-5; 8 nucleotides align to TRBD1. The CDR3 length is 15 residues. Losses at the gene ends were 4 bases for V and 7 bases for J; bases not matched to a gene: 9. Germline CDR1 is MNHNS and CDR2 is SASEGT. CDR3 nucleotide sequence: TGTGCCAGCAGTGCCTACAGGGGGGGGGGGCAGCCCCAGCATTTT. Residues: CASSAYRGGGQPQHF.

This clonotype was observed at least ten times. The chain links TRBV25-1 to TRBJ2-1; D may be TRBD2 (6 bases). V was pared by 10 bases and J by 9 bases, with 13 bases between. Per the germline V gene, CDR1 is MGHDK and CDR2 is SYGVNS. The CDR3 spans 11 residues. The CDR3 DNA sequence: TGTGCCAACTGGTGGGGAGGTGAGCAGTTCTTC. It encodes CANWWGGEQFF.

This clonotype has a handful of counts. The J gene is TRBJ1-5, the V gene TRBV7-8; D uncertain. Looked up from germline, CDR1 is SGHVS and CDR2 is FQNEAQ. CDR3 length equals 16 residues. Trimming stripped 4 bases from V and 2 bases from J, with 15 bases between. For the CDR3, the DNA is TGTGCCAGCAGCTCGAGGGTGGATATCGGCAATCAGCCCCAGCATTTT. The encoded protein is CASSSRVDIGNQPQHF.

The chain is built from TRBV10-3 and TRBJ1-1; D unresolved. This CDR3 has 13 residues. Germline CDR1 ENHRY, CDR2 SYGVKD. V was pared by 9 bases and J by 1 base, with 12 bases between. The CDR3 DNA follows: TGTGCCATACAGAAATCATCGAACACTGAAGCTTTCTTT. This encodes CAIQKSSNTEAFF.

Many counts were recorded for this clonotype. J is TRBJ1-3 and V is TRBV24-1; perhaps TRBD1 as D (5 bases). The CDR3 contains 12 residues. CDR1 and CDR2 (germline): KGHDR, SFDVKD. V lost 7 bases and J lost 2, with 5 bases in between. The CDR3 DNA is TGTGCCACCAGGGGACCTGGAAACACCATATATTTT. The encoded protein is CATRGPGNTIYF.

The genes are TRBV28 and TRBJ2-1, with a weak D call TRBD2 (7 bases). Germline V gene sequence: CDR1 MDHEN, CDR2 SYDVKM. The CDR3 contains 17 residues. V lost 4 bases to trimming and J lost 0 bases, with 16 bases between them. The DNA of the CDR3 is TGTGCCAGCAGTTCGTTGCGGGGGCACAGCTCCTACAATGAGCAGTTCTTC. Its protein product is CASSSLRGHSSYNEQFF.

This clonotype was observed at least ten times. The rearrangement uses TRBV28 and TRBJ2-7; D is unclear. Between the trimmed V and J ends, which lost 6 bases and 7 bases, there was a span of 13 bases. Germline values: CDR1 MDHEN, CDR2 SYDVKM. The CDR3 sequence is 12 residues long. The CDR3: CASRPTFGEQYV. CDR3 DNA sequence: TGTGCCAGCAGACCTACTTTCGGGGAGCAGTACGTC.

This clonotype was recorded once. This sequence joins TRBV6-6 and TRBJ1-2; D remains ambiguous. The germline gives CDR1 MNHNY, CDR2 SVGAGI (reference sequence). The ends were cut back, 1 base at V and 4 bases at J, with 7 bases in the middle. This CDR3 contains 13 residues. CDR3 region: CASSYWYPYGYTF. CDR3 nucleotide sequence: TGTGCCAGCAGTTACTGGTACCCCTATGGCTACACCTTC.

This clonotype was seen only a few times. The rearrangement uses TRBV5-1 and TRBJ2-7; TRBD2 matches 16 bases. V shed 4 bases and J 4 bases; nucleotides not matched to a gene: 5. CDR3 length: 16 amino acids. CDR1 and CDR2 (germline): SGHRS, YFSETQ. The CDR3, as DNA: TGCGCCAGCAGCCTGGGACTAGCGGGGGGGCCGTACGAGCAGTACGTC. Translation: CASSLGLAGGPYEQYV.

This clonotype has a count of ten or more. This sequence joins TRBV6-1 and TRBJ2-1, with 7 bases that match TRBD1. J lost 0 bases, V lost 5 bases, and 7 bases had no gene match. CDR1 MNHNS and CDR2 SASEGT come from the germline V gene. The CDR3 runs to 16 residues. The CDR3 nucleotides read TGTGCCAGCAGTCCGGACAGGTTAAGCTCCTACAATGAGCAGTTCTTC. It codes for CASSPDRLSSYNEQFF.

This clonotype was detected a few times. This chain joins TRBV12-3 or TRBV12-4 and TRBJ2-3, with unresolved D. The CDR3 totals 12 residues. V was clipped by 6 bases and J by 11 bases, with 15 bases between them. The CDR3 coding sequence is TGTGCCAGCAGACTCGACCCATCCAGGCAGTATTTT. It translates to CASRLDPSRQYF.